The 19 T cell receptor beta chains listed next were all sequenced from one sample in a study of cytomegalovirus exposure and HLA in healthy donors. Only in-frame clones appear in the TCRdb table, and some are missing; sequencing was by immunoSEQ multiplex PCR. The sample lists tens of thousands of clones, 94% occurring once. What was sequenced was PBMCs. The source is a young woman in good health and CMV-seropositive.

The rearrangement links TRBV5-4 to TRBJ2-5, with TRBD2 as a possible D gene (5 bases). Germline CDR1 SGHNT, CDR2 YYREEE (reference sequence). Between the trimmed V and J ends, which lost 5 bases and 2 bases, there was a span of 16 bases. The length of the CDR3 is 15 residues. The CDR3, as DNA: TGTGCCAGCAGAAAGGCCACGGGGTCTCAAGAGACCCAGTACTTC. Amino acids: CASRKATGSQETQYF.

J is TRBJ2-3 and V is TRBV27; the match to TRBD2 covers 11 bases. Germline V gene data show CDR1 as MNHEY and CDR2 as SMNVEV (reference sequence). V lost 6 bases and J lost 2; bases outside the gene matches: 4. The CDR3 sequence is 15 residues long. CDR3 sequence reads: CASRDSGRATDTQYF. In DNA form, the CDR3 reads TGTGCCAGCAGAGATAGCGGGAGGGCCACAGATACGCAGTATTTT.

Points on this clone: The junction shows a germline mismatch at one end, possibly a read error. CDR3 in amino acids: CAISETLTDTQYF. The CDR3 DNA reads TGCGCGATAAGCGAGACCCTCACAGATACGCAGTATTTT. This chain links TRBV19 with TRBJ2-3; D gene uncertain. CDR1 LNHDA and CDR2 SQIVND come from the germline V gene (reference sequence). This CDR3 region has 13 residues. The full variable domain, its missing parts supplied by reference TRBV19 and TRBJ2-3, is DGGITQSPKYLFRKEGQNVTLSCEQNLNHDAMYWYRQDPGQGLRLIYYSQIVNDFQKGDIAEGYSVSREKKESFPLTVTSAQKNPTAFYLCAISETLTDTQYFGPGTRLTVL.

The rearrangement links TRBV28 to TRBJ2-1, with D possibly matching TRBD1 (6 bases). The length of the CDR3 is 17 residues. Trimming removed 5 bases from V and 2 bases from J, with 19 bases in between. CDR1 is MDHEN and CDR2 is SYDVKM in the germline V gene. CDR3 sequence: CASSPAPPGQAYNEQFF. The CDR3 region has the DNA TGTGCCAGCAGTCCAGCCCCCCCGGGACAAGCCTACAATGAGCAGTTCTTC. Based on the CDR3 plus reference TRBV28 and TRBJ2-1, the full variable domain is DVKVTQSSRYLVKRTGEKVFLECVQDMDHENMFWYRQDPGLGLRLIYFSYDVKMKEKGDIPEGYSVSREKKERFSLILESASTNQTSMYLCASSPAPPGQAYNEQFFGPGTRLTVL.

Here the CDR3 DNA reads TGTGCCAGCAGCAAAAACCGGGACAGGGTCGAAGACGAGCAGTACTTC. It yields the protein CASSKNRDRVEDEQYF. The genes are TRBV2 and TRBJ2-7, with TRBD1 matching 9 bases. Per the germline V gene, CDR1 is SNHLY and CDR2 is FYNNEI. The CDR3 is made up of 16 amino acids. V was pared by 6 bases and J by 5 bases, with 14 bases of the junction left unmatched.

There are a few counts of this clone. V usage is TRBV15 and J usage is TRBJ2-1, with 14 bases aligning to TRBD2. CDR1 and CDR2 (germline): LNHNV, YYDKDF (reference sequence). The CDR3 covers 15 residues. J gave up 6 bases and V 3 bases, and 1 base lay outside the gene matches. CDR3 sequence reads: CATSRTSGGANEQFF. DNA for the CDR3: TGTGCCACCAGCAGGACTAGCGGGGGGGCCAATGAGCAGTTCTTC.

The chain combines TRBV27 with TRBJ2-7, with TRBD1 matching 10 bases. The CDR3 has 15 amino acids. From germline, CDR1 is MNHEY and CDR2 SMNVEV (reference sequence). After removal of 3 bases from V and 1 base from J, the junction contained 3 bases not matched to a gene. CDR3 sequence: CASSFRGQGSYEQYF. As DNA, the CDR3 is TGTGCCAGCAGTTTTAGGGGACAGGGGTCCTACGAGCAGTACTTC.

V and J are TRBV7-2 and TRBJ2-7; no clear D gene. Deletions cut 5 bases from V and 1 base from J, with 9 bases between. The germline V gene encodes CDR1 SGHTA and CDR2 FQGNSA. CDR3 length equals 13 residues. CDR3 in amino acids: CASSVSPSYEQYF. Here the CDR3 DNA reads TGTGCCAGCAGCGTTTCTCCGTCCTACGAGCAGTACTTC.

V is TRBV27 and J is TRBJ2-3; D gene ambiguous. V lost 8 bases, J lost 0 bases, and 12 bases lay in between. CDR1 and CDR2 from the germline V gene are MNHEY and SMNVEV (reference sequence). The CDR3 spans 14 residues. This CDR3 is CASLPIGSTDTQYF. In nucleotides, the CDR3 is TGTGCCAGCCTCCCTATTGGTAGCACAGATACGCAGTATTTT.

This chain connects TRBV6-1 to TRBJ1-1; no clear D. V lost 1 base and J lost 1, with 7 bases in between. The CDR3 consists of 14 residues. Germline loops: CDR1 MNHNS, CDR2 SASEGT. CDR3: CASSEGLGNTEAFF. DNA of the CDR3: TGTGCCAGCAGTGAAGGACTCGGGAACACTGAAGCTTTCTTT.

This clone showed up just a few times. The chain carries TRBV4-1 and TRBJ2-7, with D possibly being TRBD2 (5 bases). The CDR3 contains 14 residues. Germline loops: CDR1 MGHRA, CDR2 YSYEKL. The germline V and J ends were trimmed by 1 base and 3 bases, with 10 bases remaining between them. CDR3: CASSQVTAGYEQYF. The CDR3 DNA is TGCGCCAGCAGCCAAGTCACGGCGGGCTACGAGCAGTACTTC.

The V gene is TRBV29-1, the J gene TRBJ2-3; 11 bases are shared with TRBD1. CDR1 is SQVTM, CDR2 ANQGSEA, per germline. V was clipped by 4 bases and J by 4 bases; unmatched bases: 1. This CDR3 comprises 13 residues. Written as DNA, the CDR3 is TGCAGCGTTGGGACAGGGGGCTCAGATACGCAGTATTTT. Translation gives CSVGTGGSDTQYF.

The chain joins TRBV14 to TRBJ1-2, with D possibly being TRBD1 (5 bases). Per the germline V gene, CDR1 is SGHDN and CDR2 is FVKESK. The CDR3 totals 13 residues. Trimming cost V 4 bases and J 7 bases, with 13 bases left between them. In DNA form, the CDR3 reads TGTGCCAGCAGCCTGACGGTTGGGGCTGGCTACACCTTC. Translation gives CASSLTVGAGYTF. The full variable domain, in which reference TRBV14 and TRBJ1-2 provide the parts outside the CDR3, is EAGVTQFPSHSVIEKGQTVTLRCDPISGHDNLYWYRRVMGKEIKFLLHFVKESKQDESGMPNNRFLAERTGGTYSTLKVQPAELEDSGVYFCASSLTVGAGYTFGSGTRLTVV.

In this sample, this clone turned up a few times. The V gene is TRBV6-1, the J gene TRBJ2-1; D uncertain. V shed 0 bases and J shed 4 bases, with 7 bases lying between them. The CDR3 has 14 residues. CDR1 MNHNS and CDR2 SASEGT come from the germline V gene. The CDR3, as DNA: TGTGCCAGCAGTGAAGCTTGGCAATACAATGAGCAGTTCTTC. Protein: CASSEAWQYNEQFF.

The chain uses TRBV2 and TRBJ2-7; TRBD2 matches 7 bases. Germline V gene data show CDR1 as SNHLY and CDR2 as FYNNEI. Trimming removed 2 bases from V and 0 bases from J; junction bases left unmatched: 4. This CDR3 is built from 15 residues. CDR3 in DNA: TGTGCCAGCAGTGAAAGGCTAGCGGCCTCCTACGAGCAGTACTTC. Its protein is CASSERLAASYEQYF. Filled out from reference TRBV2 and TRBJ2-7, the complete variable domain reads EPEVTQTPSHQVTQMGQEVILRCVPISNHLYFYWYRQILGQKVEFLVSFYNNEISEKSEIFDDQFSVERPDGSNFTLKIRSTKLEDSAMYFCASSERLAASYEQYFGPGTRLTVT.

V and J are TRBV4-1 and TRBJ2-1, with D tentatively TRBD1 (6 bases). Deletions cut 0 bases from V and 2 bases from J, with 11 bases between. This CDR3 has 16 residues. The germline V gene encodes CDR1 MGHRA and CDR2 YSYEKL. In nucleotides, the CDR3 is TGCGCCAGCAGCCAAGATCCCAGGGGAGCCTACAATGAGCAGTTCTTC. Protein sequence: CASSQDPRGAYNEQFF.

The chain uses TRBV5-1 and TRBJ1-4; TRBD1 aligns across 9 bases. The J segment lost 6 bases and the V segment lost 4 bases, leaving 13 bases of the junction unmatched. CDR1 is SGHRS, CDR2 YFSETQ, per germline. The CDR3 is 17 residues long. CDR3 coding DNA: TGCGCCAGCAGCGGGGGACAGGGTGTGCGTGGCGATGAAAAACTGTTTTTT. Its protein product is CASSGGQGVRGDEKLFF.

The J gene is TRBJ2-7, the V gene TRBV7-6; D is perhaps TRBD1 (5 bases). The V gene's germline CDR1 is SGHVS and CDR2 FNYEAQ. V was trimmed by 6 bases and J by 6 bases, leaving 18 bases between them. CDR3 size: 14 residues. This CDR3 reads CASSQGKGAVEQYF. In DNA, the CDR3 is TGTGCCAGCAGTCAAGGTAAAGGGGCGGTCGAGCAGTACTTC.

This chain links TRBV19 with TRBJ1-6; 10 bases line up with TRBD1. Losses at the gene ends were 3 bases for V and 7 bases for J; bases not matched to a gene: 9. Germline V lookup: CDR1 LNHDA, CDR2 SQIVND (reference sequence). This CDR3 comprises 17 residues. The CDR3 loop reads CASSIFGTGVGNSPLHF. In DNA form, the CDR3 reads TGTGCCAGTAGTATTTTCGGGACAGGGGTTGGCAATTCACCCCTCCACTTT.